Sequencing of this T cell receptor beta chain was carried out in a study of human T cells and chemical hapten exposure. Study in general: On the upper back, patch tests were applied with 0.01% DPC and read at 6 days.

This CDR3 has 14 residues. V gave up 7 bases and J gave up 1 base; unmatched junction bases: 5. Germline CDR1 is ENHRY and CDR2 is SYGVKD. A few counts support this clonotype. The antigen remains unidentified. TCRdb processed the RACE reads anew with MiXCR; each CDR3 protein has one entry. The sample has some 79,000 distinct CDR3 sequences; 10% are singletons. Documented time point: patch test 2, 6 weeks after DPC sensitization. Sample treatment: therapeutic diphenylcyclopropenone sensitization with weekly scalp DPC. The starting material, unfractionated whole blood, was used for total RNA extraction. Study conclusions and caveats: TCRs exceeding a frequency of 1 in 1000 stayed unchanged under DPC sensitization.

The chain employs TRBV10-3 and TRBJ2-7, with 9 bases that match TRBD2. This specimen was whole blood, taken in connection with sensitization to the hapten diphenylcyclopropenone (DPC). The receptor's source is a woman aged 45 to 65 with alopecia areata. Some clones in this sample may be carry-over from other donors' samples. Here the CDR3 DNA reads TGTGCCATCAAAACTAGCGGGCTATCCTACGAGCAGTACTTC. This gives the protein CAIKTSGLSYEQYF.